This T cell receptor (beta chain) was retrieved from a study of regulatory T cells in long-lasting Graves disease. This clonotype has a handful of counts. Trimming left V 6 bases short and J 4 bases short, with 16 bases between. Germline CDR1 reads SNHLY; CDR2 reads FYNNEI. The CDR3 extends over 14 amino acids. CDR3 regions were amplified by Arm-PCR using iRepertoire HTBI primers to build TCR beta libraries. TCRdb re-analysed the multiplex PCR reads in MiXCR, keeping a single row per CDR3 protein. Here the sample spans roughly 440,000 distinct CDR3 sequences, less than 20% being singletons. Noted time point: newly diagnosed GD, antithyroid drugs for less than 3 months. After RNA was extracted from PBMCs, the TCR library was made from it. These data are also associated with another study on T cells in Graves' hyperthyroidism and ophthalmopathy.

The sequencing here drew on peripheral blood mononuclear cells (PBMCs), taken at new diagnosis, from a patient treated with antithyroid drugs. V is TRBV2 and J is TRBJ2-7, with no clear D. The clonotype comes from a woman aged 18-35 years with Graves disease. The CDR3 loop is CASSFRTERYEQYF. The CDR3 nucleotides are TGTGCCAGCAGCTTCAGGACGGAGAGGTACGAGCAGTACTTC.